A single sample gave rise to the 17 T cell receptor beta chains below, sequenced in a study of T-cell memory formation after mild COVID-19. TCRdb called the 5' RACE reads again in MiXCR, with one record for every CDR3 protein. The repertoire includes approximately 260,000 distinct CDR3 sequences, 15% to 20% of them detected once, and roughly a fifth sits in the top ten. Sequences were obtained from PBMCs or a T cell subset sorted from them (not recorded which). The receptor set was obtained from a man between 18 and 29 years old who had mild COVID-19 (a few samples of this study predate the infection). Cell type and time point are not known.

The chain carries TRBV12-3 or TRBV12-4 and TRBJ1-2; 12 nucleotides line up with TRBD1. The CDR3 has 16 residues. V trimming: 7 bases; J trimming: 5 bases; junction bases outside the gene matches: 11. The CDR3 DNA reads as TGTGCCAGCATACCTCTTGGGACAGGGGGCATGTATGGCTACACCTTC. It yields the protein CASIPLGTGGMYGYTF.

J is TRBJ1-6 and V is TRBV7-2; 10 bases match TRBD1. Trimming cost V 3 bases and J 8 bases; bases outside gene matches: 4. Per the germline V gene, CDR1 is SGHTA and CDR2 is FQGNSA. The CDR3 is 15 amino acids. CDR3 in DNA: TGTGCCAGCAGCTTTCCCGGGACAGGGGATTCACCCCTCCACTTT. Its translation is CASSFPGTGDSPLHF.

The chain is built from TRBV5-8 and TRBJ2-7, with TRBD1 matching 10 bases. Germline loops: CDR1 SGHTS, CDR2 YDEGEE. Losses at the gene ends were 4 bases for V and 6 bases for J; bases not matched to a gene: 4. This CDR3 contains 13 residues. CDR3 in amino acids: CASSADRGSEQYV. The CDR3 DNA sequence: TGTGCCAGCAGCGCGGACAGGGGGTCCGAGCAGTACGTC.

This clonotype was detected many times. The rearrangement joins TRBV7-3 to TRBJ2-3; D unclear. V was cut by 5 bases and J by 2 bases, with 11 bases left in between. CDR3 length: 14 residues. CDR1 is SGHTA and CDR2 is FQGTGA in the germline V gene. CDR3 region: CASSPGPATDTQYF. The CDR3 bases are TGTGCCAGCAGCCCCGGACCAGCCACAGATACGCAGTATTTT.

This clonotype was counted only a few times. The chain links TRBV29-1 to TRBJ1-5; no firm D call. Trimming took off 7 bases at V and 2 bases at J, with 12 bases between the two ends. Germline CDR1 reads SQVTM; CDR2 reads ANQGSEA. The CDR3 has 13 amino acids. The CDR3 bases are TGCAGCGCTTGGGAGTCGGGCAATCAGCCCCAGCATTTT. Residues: CSAWESGNQPQHF.

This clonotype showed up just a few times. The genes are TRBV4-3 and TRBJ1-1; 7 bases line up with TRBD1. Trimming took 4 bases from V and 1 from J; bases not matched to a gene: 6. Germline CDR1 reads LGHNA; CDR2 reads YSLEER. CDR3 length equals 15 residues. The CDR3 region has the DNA TGCGCCAGCAGCCGAGTCGACAGGGCGAACACTGAAGCTTTCTTT. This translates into CASSRVDRANTEAFF.

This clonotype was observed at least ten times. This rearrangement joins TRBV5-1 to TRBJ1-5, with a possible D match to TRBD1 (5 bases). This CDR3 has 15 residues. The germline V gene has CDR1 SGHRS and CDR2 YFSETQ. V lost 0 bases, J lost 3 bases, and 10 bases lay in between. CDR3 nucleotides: TGCGCCAGCAGCTTGGACGGGGGAGACAATCAGCCCCAGCATTTT. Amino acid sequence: CASSLDGGDNQPQHF. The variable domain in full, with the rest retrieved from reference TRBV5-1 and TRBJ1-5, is KAGVTQTPRYLIKTRGQQVTLSCSPISGHRSVSWYQQTPGQGLQFLFEYFSETQRNKGNFPGRFSGRQFSNSRSEMNVSTLELGDSALYLCASSLDGGDNQPQHFGDGTRLSIL.

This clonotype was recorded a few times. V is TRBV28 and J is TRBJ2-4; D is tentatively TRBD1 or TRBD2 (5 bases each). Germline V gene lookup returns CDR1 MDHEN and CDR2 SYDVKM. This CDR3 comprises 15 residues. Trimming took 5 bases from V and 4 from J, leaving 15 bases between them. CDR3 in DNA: TGTGCCAGCAGTGGTTCCGGGGCTCCTAAAAACATTCAGTACTTC. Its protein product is CASSGSGAPKNIQYF. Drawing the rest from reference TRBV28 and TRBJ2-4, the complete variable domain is DVKVTQSSRYLVKRTGEKVFLECVQDMDHENMFWYRQDPGLGLRLIYFSYDVKMKEKGDIPEGYSVSREKKERFSLILESASTNQTSMYLCASSGSGAPKNIQYFGAGTRLSVL.

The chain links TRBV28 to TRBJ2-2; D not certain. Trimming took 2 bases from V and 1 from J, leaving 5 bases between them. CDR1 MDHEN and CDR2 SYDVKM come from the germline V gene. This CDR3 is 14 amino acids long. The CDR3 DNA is TGTGCCAGCAGTTTAAGAGAGAACACCGGGGAGCTGTTTTTT. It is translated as CASSLRENTGELFF.

The DNA for the CDR3 is TGTGCCATCAGTGAGTCCTTTCGCTCAGGGGGCCTCACAGATACGCAGTATTTT. Protein: CAISESFRSGGLTDTQYF. The chain has TRBV10-3 and TRBJ2-3, with 8 bases that match TRBD1. Trimming took 0 bases from V and 2 from J; bases not matched to a gene: 10. CDR1 ENHRY and CDR2 SYGVKD come from the germline V gene. The CDR3 totals 18 residues.

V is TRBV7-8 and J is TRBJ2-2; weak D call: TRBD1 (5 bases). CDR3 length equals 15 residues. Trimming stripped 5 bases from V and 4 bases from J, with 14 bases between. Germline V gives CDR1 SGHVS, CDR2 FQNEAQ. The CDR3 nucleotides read TGTGCCAGCAGCCCTCAGGGATACGGCACCGGGGAGCTGTTTTTT. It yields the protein CASSPQGYGTGELFF.

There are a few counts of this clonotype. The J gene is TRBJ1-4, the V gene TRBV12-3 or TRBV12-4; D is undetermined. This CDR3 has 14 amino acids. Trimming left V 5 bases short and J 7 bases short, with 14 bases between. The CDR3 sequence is CASSPSGAFEKLFF. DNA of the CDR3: TGTGCCAGCAGTCCGTCGGGCGCTTTTGAAAAACTGTTTTTT.

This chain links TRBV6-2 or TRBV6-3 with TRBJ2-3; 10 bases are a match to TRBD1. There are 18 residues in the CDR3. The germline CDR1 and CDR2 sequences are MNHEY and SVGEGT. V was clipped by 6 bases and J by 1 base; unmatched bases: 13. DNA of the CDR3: TGTGCCAGCAGGCGTTCCTCCCCCGGGACAGGGGGCACAGATACGCAGTATTTT. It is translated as CASRRSSPGTGGTDTQYF.

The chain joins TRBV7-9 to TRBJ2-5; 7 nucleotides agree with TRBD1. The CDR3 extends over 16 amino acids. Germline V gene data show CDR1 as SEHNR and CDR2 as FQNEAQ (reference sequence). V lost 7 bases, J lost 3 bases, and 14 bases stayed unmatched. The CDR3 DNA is TGTGCCAGCACCTTTAGAGGGGGACAGATAGAAGAGACCCAGTACTTC. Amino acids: CASTFRGGQIEETQYF.

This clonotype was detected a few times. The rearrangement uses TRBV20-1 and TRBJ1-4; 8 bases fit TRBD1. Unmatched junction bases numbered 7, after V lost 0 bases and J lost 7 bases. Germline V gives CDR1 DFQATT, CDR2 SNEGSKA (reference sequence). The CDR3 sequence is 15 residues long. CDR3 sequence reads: CSARDLGGTGEKLFF. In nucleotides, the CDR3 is TGCAGTGCTAGAGATCTTGGAGGGACAGGTGAAAAACTGTTTTTT.

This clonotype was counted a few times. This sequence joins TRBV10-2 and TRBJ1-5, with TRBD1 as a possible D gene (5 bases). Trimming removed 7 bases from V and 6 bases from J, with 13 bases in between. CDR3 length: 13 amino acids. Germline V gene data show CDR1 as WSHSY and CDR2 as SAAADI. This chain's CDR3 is CASTGQGGQPQHF. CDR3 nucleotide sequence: TGCGCCAGCACAGGGCAGGGAGGTCAGCCCCAGCATTTT.

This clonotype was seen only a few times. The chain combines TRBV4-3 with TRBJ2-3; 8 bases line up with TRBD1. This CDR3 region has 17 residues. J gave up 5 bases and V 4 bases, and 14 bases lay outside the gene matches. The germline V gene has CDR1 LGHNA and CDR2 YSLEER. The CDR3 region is CASSLYRVTGVGDTQYF. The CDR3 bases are TGCGCCAGCAGCCTATATCGTGTGACAGGGGTCGGAGATACGCAGTATTTT.